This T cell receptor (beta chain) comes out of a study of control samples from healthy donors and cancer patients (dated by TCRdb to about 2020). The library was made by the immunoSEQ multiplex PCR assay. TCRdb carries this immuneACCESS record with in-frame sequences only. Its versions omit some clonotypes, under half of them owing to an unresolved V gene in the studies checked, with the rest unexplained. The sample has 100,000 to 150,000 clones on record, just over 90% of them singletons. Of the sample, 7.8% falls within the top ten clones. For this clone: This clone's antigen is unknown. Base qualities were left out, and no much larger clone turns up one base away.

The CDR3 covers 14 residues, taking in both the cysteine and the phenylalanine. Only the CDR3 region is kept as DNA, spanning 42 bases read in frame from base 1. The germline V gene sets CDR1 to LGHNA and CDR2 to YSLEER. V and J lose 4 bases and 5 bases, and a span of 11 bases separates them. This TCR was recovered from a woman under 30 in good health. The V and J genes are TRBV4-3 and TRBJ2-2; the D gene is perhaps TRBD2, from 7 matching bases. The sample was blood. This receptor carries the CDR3 CASSPRGGTGELFF. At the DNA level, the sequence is TGCGCCAGCAGCCCAAGGGGGGGTACCGGGGAGCTGTTTTTT.